Below, 6 T cell receptor beta chains from the same sample are listed, as sequenced in a study of cytomegalovirus exposure and HLA in healthy donors. Researchers ran the PCR with 60 Vbeta and 13 Jbeta primers. TCRdb's table, derived via immunoSEQ multiplex PCR, lists solely in-frame clones and lacks some. The data hold 95,000 to 100,000 clones, with about 81% observed a single time. The specimen was PBMCs. The receptors stem from a man aged 45-65 years in good health and CMV-seronegative.

The rearrangement uses TRBV15 and TRBJ1-5; 7 positions agree with TRBD1. Germline CDR1 is LNHNV and CDR2 is YYDKDF (reference sequence). V lost 2 bases to trimming and J lost 7 bases; unmatched junction nucleotides: 8. This CDR3 is built from 15 residues. CDR3 protein: CATSRPPAGGQPQHF. CDR3 DNA sequence: TGTGCCACCAGCAGACCGCCCGCAGGGGGGCAGCCCCAGCATTTT. The whole variable domain, filled in from reference TRBV15 and TRBJ1-5, reads DAMVIQNPRYQVTQFGKPVTLSCSQTLNHNVMYWYQQKSSQAPKLLFHYYDKDFNNEADTPDNFQSRRPNTSFCFLDIRSPGLGDTAMYLCATSRPPAGGQPQHFGDGTRLSIL.

The rearrangement joins TRBV4-1 to TRBJ2-6, with D possibly being TRBD1 (5 bases). The germline CDR1 and CDR2 sequences are MGHRA and YSYEKL. CDR3 size: 19 residues. V was shortened by 0 bases and J by 2 bases, with 17 bases between the two germline ends. The CDR3 is CASSQDANWGLPGANVLTF. The CDR3 region has the DNA TGCGCCAGCAGCCAAGACGCTAATTGGGGCCTCCCTGGGGCCAACGTCCTGACTTTC.

This clone has only a few counts. V gene TRBV6-5 combines with J gene TRBJ2-1; 7 bases agree with TRBD1. V was clipped by 4 bases and J by 9 bases; unmatched bases: 6. The germline V gene encodes CDR1 MNHEY and CDR2 SVGAGI. This CDR3 has 13 amino acids. The CDR3 region has the DNA TGTGCCAGCAGTTTTCAGACAGGGTTTGAGCAGTTCTTC. The encoded protein is CASSFQTGFEQFF.

The chain links TRBV7-3 to TRBJ2-7; 10 nucleotides align to TRBD1. The CDR3 contains 14 residues. Germline V gene data show CDR1 as SGHTA and CDR2 as FQGTGA. After removal of 3 bases from V and 4 bases from J, the junction contained 3 bases not matched to a gene. The CDR3 loop reads CASSLTGGQYEQYF. In DNA, the CDR3 is TGTGCCAGCAGCTTGACAGGGGGCCAATACGAGCAGTACTTC.

V usage is TRBV28 and J usage is TRBJ1-1; D call uncertain. V gave up 8 bases and J gave up 1 base, with 8 bases separating them. The CDR3 has 12 amino acids. Germline CDR1 and CDR2: MDHEN and SYDVKM. The CDR3 spells CASRVANTEAFF. In DNA form, the CDR3 reads TGTGCCAGCCGGGTGGCGAACACTGAAGCTTTCTTT. Drawing the rest from reference TRBV28 and TRBJ1-1, the complete variable domain is DVKVTQSSRYLVKRTGEKVFLECVQDMDHENMFWYRQDPGLGLRLIYFSYDVKMKEKGDIPEGYSVSREKKERFSLILESASTNQTSMYLCASRVANTEAFFGQGTRLTVV.

J is TRBJ1-4 and V is TRBV28, with a weak D call TRBD1 (5 bases). The V gene lost 6 bases and the J gene lost 5 bases, with 13 bases spanning the gap. The CDR3 covers 14 residues. CDR1 is MDHEN and CDR2 is SYDVKM in the germline V gene. The CDR3 here is CASSTAGGNEKLFF. CDR3 in DNA: TGTGCCAGCAGCACCGCGGGGGGGAATGAAAAACTGTTTTTT. Complete variable domain (other parts from reference TRBV28 and TRBJ1-4): DVKVTQSSRYLVKRTGEKVFLECVQDMDHENMFWYRQDPGLGLRLIYFSYDVKMKEKGDIPEGYSVSREKKERFSLILESASTNQTSMYLCASSTAGGNEKLFFGSGTQLSVL.